Below are 27 T cell receptor beta chains sequenced from a single sample in a study of blood T cell repertoires in COVID-19 (dated by TCRdb to about 2020). The library was prepared using the immunoSEQ multiplex PCR assay. TCRdb's version of the immuneACCESS table is confined to in-frame rearrangements and falls short of the full clone set. An unresolved V gene accounts for under half of the shortfall where checked; the remainder is of unknown origin. The sample table contains 310,000 or so clones; only one count was recorded for roughly 90% of them. The ten most abundant clones make up roughly 4% of the sample. Sequencing used peripheral blood. Every receptor here comes from a woman aged 50 to 65 with active or convalescent COVID-19.

The V gene is TRBV28, the J gene TRBJ1-2; possible D gene TRBD1, 6 bases. The CDR3 is 13 amino acids. With 5 bases removed from V and 4 bases from J, the gap between germline ends came to 11 bases. The germline V gene has CDR1 MDHEN and CDR2 SYDVKM. CDR3 bases: TGTGCCAGCAGTGGACAGCCCGGCTATGGCTACACCTTC. Its protein product is CASSGQPGYGYTF.

V and J are TRBV18 and TRBJ1-3; possible D gene TRBD1, 5 bases. Germline CDR1 and CDR2: KGHSH and LQKENI. Trimming removed 5 bases at V and 0 bases at J, with 8 bases between. The CDR3 sequence is 14 residues long. CDR3 in amino acids: CASSRGNSGNTIYF. The DNA for the CDR3 is TGTGCCAGCTCAAGGGGAAACTCTGGAAACACCATATATTTT.

This clone has only one observation. The chain joins TRBV6-1 to TRBJ1-2; 7 bases agree with TRBD1. This CDR3 region has 16 residues. Germline-derived CDR1 and CDR2 are MNHNS and SASEGT. Unmatched junction bases numbered 13, after V lost 4 bases and J lost 5 bases. CDR3 amino acids: CASSGLLTGPGYGYTF. In nucleotides, the CDR3 is TGTGCCAGCAGTGGCCTCCTGACAGGGCCGGGGTATGGCTACACCTTC.

This chain uses TRBV7-9 with TRBJ2-1; tentative D call: TRBD1 (5 bases). V lost 4 bases and J 3 bases, leaving 13 bases between the germline ends. The length of the CDR3 is 15 residues. Germline-derived CDR1 and CDR2 are SEHNR and FQNEAQ (reference sequence). CDR3 in DNA: TGTGCCAGCAGCTCTCGGCACGACAGCTACAATGAGCAGTTCTTC. Protein product: CASSSRHDSYNEQFF. Looking up the rest from reference TRBV7-9 and TRBJ2-1 gives the full variable domain: DTGVSQNPRHKITKRGQNVTFRCDPISEHNRLYWYRQTLGQGPEFLTYFQNEAQLEKSRLLSDRFSAERPKGSFSTLEIQRTEQGDSAMYLCASSSRHDSYNEQFFGPGTRLTVL.

J is TRBJ1-5 and V is TRBV2; 10 positions match TRBD1. The CDR3 spans 16 residues. The V gene's germline CDR1 is SNHLY and CDR2 FYNNEI. With V trimmed by 6 bases and J by 0 bases, 5 bases remained unmatched. DNA for the CDR3: TGTGCCAGCAGCCGGGACAGGGGTTTTAGCAATCAGCCCCAGCATTTT. Encoded protein: CASSRDRGFSNQPQHF.

The chain combines TRBV5-4 with TRBJ2-5; TRBD1 matches at 9 bases. V shed 6 bases, J shed 5 bases, and the junction held 11 bases outside the gene matches. Germline CDR1 SGHNT, CDR2 YYREEE (reference sequence). The CDR3 sequence is 15 residues long. CDR3 in DNA: TGTGCCAGCACCCAAGGACAGGGGCCACTCGAGACCCAGTACTTC. Protein: CASTQGQGPLETQYF.

The gene calls are TRBV2 and TRBJ1-6, with D perhaps TRBD1 (5 bases). V was pared by 6 bases and J by 1 base, with 16 bases between. In germline, CDR1 is SNHLY, CDR2 FYNNEI. The CDR3 extends over 17 amino acids. The CDR3 coding sequence is TGTGCCAGCAGGGGGGGACTCTCGGTTTCCTATAATTCACCCCTCCACTTT. Protein sequence: CASRGGLSVSYNSPLHF.

The V gene is TRBV18, the J gene TRBJ1-2; TRBD1 matches 7 bases. The CDR3 covers 17 residues. The J segment lost 0 bases and the V segment lost 1 base, leaving 8 bases of the junction unmatched. The germline V gene has CDR1 KGHSH and CDR2 LQKENI. The CDR3 nucleotides are TGTGCCAGCTCACCACTCGGAACAGGGGCCACTAACTATGGCTACACCTTC. The encoded protein is CASSPLGTGATNYGYTF.

V gene TRBV5-4 combines with J gene TRBJ1-2; D uncertain. V was pared by 4 bases and J by 0 bases, with 16 bases between. CDR1 SGHNT and CDR2 YYREEE come from the germline V gene (reference sequence). This CDR3 spans 16 amino acids. CDR3 region: CASSPFAALANYGYTF. CDR3 nucleotide sequence: TGTGCCAGCAGCCCCTTCGCAGCGCTAGCTAACTATGGCTACACCTTC.

This clone was detected only once. This chain connects TRBV7-2 to TRBJ1-2; perhaps TRBD1 as D (6 bases). Germline values: CDR1 SGHTA, CDR2 FQGNSA. V was cut by 5 bases and J by 6 bases, with 16 bases left in between. This CDR3 contains 14 residues. The CDR3 nucleotides are TGTGCCAGCAGCGTCTCGGGGGGCGTCCATGGCTACACCTTC. The encoded protein is CASSVSGGVHGYTF.

The genes are TRBV4-1 and TRBJ2-1; 16 nucleotides align to TRBD2. Germline loops: CDR1 MGHRA, CDR2 YSYEKL. This CDR3 is 20 amino acids long. The V segment lost 3 bases and the J segment 3 bases; nucleotides outside the gene matches: 11. CDR3 amino acids: CASSQAPGLAGGGGYNEQFF. For the CDR3, the DNA is TGCGCCAGCAGCCAGGCTCCGGGACTAGCGGGAGGGGGCGGCTACAATGAGCAGTTCTTC.

Details on this clone: This CDR3 is also generated by other DNA sequences in the sample. The genes are TRBV6-5 and TRBJ1-3; 8 bases align to TRBD1. The J segment lost 1 base and the V segment lost 5 bases, leaving 1 base of the junction unmatched. From germline, CDR1 is MNHEY and CDR2 SVGAGI. This CDR3 has 14 residues. The CDR3 DNA sequence: TGTGCCAGCAGTCGGACAGGGTCTGGAAACACCATATATTTT. Its protein is CASSRTGSGNTIYF.

The chain uses TRBV5-1 and TRBJ2-7; D may be TRBD1 (6 bases). Germline CDR1 SGHRS, CDR2 YFSETQ. This CDR3 is built from 15 residues. V was clipped by 0 bases and J by 5 bases, with 15 bases between them. The CDR3 nucleotides read TGCGCCAGCAGCTTGGCGGCAGGGGAAGTCCACGAGCAGTACTTC. As protein: CASSLAAGEVHEQYF.

The chain couples TRBV5-4 to TRBJ1-5; TRBD1 aligns across 8 bases. The V and J ends lost 4 bases and 6 bases, in that order; junction bases with no gene match: 6. The CDR3 runs to 14 residues. Germline V gene sequence: CDR1 SGHNT, CDR2 YYREEE (reference sequence). CDR3 coding DNA: TGTGCCAGCAGCGCCCAGGGGGCTGGTCAGCCCCAGCATTTT. Protein product: CASSAQGAGQPQHF.

Points on this clone: In the same sample, other DNA sequences code for this CDR3. V gene TRBV5-1 combines with J gene TRBJ1-2; maybe TRBD1 (6 bases). The V end was cut by 2 bases, the J end by 0 bases, with 8 bases between. Germline CDR1 is SGHRS and CDR2 is YFSETQ. The CDR3 has 14 residues. CDR3 region: CASSLGQPNYGYTF. CDR3 coding DNA: TGCGCCAGCAGCTTAGGACAGCCTAACTATGGCTACACCTTC.

V is TRBV27 and J is TRBJ1-6; 9 bases map to TRBD1. The CDR3 loop spans 14 amino acids. The trim removed 4 bases at V and 9 bases at J, leaving 4 bases unmatched. Germline-derived CDR1 and CDR2 are MNHEY and SMNVEV (reference sequence). The CDR3 is CASSSGTGLSPLHF. CDR3 nucleotide sequence: TGTGCCAGCAGTTCTGGGACAGGGCTTTCACCCCTCCACTTT.

This sequence joins TRBV6-5 and TRBJ2-6, with 7 bases lining up with TRBD1. The germline V gene encodes CDR1 MNHEY and CDR2 SVGAGI. CDR3 size: 15 residues. The ends lost 7 bases at V and 2 bases at J; junction bases unmatched: 5. CDR3 in amino acids: CASMKGGTGANVLTF. DNA for the CDR3: TGTGCCAGCATGAAAGGGGGCACTGGGGCCAACGTCCTGACTTTC.

CDR3 in DNA: TGTGCCAGCAGCTTGGCCCGGTCGGGACTGGCCCAAGAGACCCAGTACTTC. It encodes CASSLARSGLAQETQYF. The chain couples TRBV5-6 to TRBJ2-5; D possibly corresponds to TRBD2 (6 bases). Trimming took 0 bases from V and 1 from J, leaving 16 bases between them. Germline assignment: CDR1 SGHDT and CDR2 YYEEEE. CDR3 length: 17 amino acids.

The chain carries TRBV7-6 and TRBJ1-1, with TRBD1 identical over 8 bases. This CDR3 contains 13 residues. The V gene end was trimmed by 5 bases and the J gene end by 4 bases; junction bases not matched to a gene: 3. The germline V gene encodes CDR1 SGHVS and CDR2 FNYEAQ. CDR3 loop: CASSLGQGTEAFF. DNA for the CDR3: TGTGCCAGCAGCCTCGGACAGGGCACTGAAGCTTTCTTT.

This clone turned up a few times. This sequence joins TRBV5-1 and TRBJ1-2; the D gene is possibly TRBD1 (6 bases). CDR1 SGHRS and CDR2 YFSETQ come from the germline V gene. The CDR3 is 14 amino acids. The V gene lost 4 bases and the J gene lost 6 bases, with 16 bases spanning the gap. CDR3 region: CASSIDTGLDGYTF. In DNA form, the CDR3 reads TGCGCCAGCAGCATAGACACAGGGTTAGATGGCTACACCTTC.

This clone turned up a few times. The chain joins TRBV5-1 to TRBJ1-5; D remains ambiguous. V lost 0 bases to trimming and J lost 11 bases, with 12 bases between them. The CDR3 is 13 amino acids. The V gene's germline CDR1 is SGHRS and CDR2 YFSETQ. The CDR3 sequence is CASSLVGTGAQHF. Written as DNA, the CDR3 is TGCGCCAGCAGCTTGGTAGGAACCGGGGCCCAGCATTTT.

J is TRBJ1-1 and V is TRBV12-3 or TRBV12-4; D gene unclear. The CDR3 loop spans 13 amino acids. Trimming removed 7 bases from V and 3 bases from J, with 12 bases in between. The CDR3 loop is CASTEQYDTEAFF. In DNA, the CDR3 is TGTGCCAGCACCGAACAGTACGACACTGAAGCTTTCTTT.

This clone has a single count. This chain connects TRBV9 to TRBJ2-1, with a tentative D call TRBD2 (6 bases). Trimming cost V 2 bases and J 7 bases, with 13 bases left between them. Germline V CDR1 and CDR2: SGDLS, YYNGEE. This CDR3 is built from 14 residues. CDR3 sequence: CASSVGAGSNEQFF. The CDR3 nucleotides are TGTGCCAGCAGCGTGGGCGCGGGAAGTAATGAGCAGTTCTTC.

The chain couples TRBV18 to TRBJ2-5; TRBD2 matches at 8 bases. Trimming took 5 bases from V and 3 from J; bases not matched to a gene: 8. The CDR3 spans 15 residues. Germline-derived CDR1 and CDR2 are KGHSH and LQKENI. CDR3 DNA: TGTGCCAGCTCAAACCAAGCGGGACTAGAAGAGACCCAGTACTTC. This codes for CASSNQAGLEETQYF.

Only one count was recorded for this clone. This rearrangement joins TRBV24-1 to TRBJ1-5; 7 bases are shared with TRBD1. CDR3 size: 15 residues. CDR1 is KGHDR, CDR2 SFDVKD, per germline. J lost 1 base, V lost 3 bases, and 2 bases had no gene match. CDR3 residues: CATSDRDSSNQPQHF. The CDR3 nucleotides are TGTGCCACCAGTGATCGGGACAGCAGCAATCAGCCCCAGCATTTT.

The chain has TRBV2 and TRBJ2-7; D unresolved. The CDR3 has 15 residues. Trimming cost V 3 bases and J 0 bases, with 12 bases left between them. Germline V gives CDR1 SNHLY, CDR2 FYNNEI. The CDR3: CASSDDGRGSYEQYF. The CDR3 region has the DNA TGTGCCAGCAGTGACGACGGCAGAGGCTCCTACGAGCAGTACTTC.

This sequence joins TRBV5-1 and TRBJ1-1, with D tentatively TRBD1 (5 bases). Trimming left V 4 bases short and J 1 base short, with 8 bases between. This CDR3 contains 13 residues. The V gene's germline CDR1 is SGHRS and CDR2 YFSETQ. This CDR3 reads CASSTGQNTEAFF. DNA for the CDR3: TGCGCCAGCAGCACAGGACAGAACACTGAAGCTTTCTTT.